The 3 T cell receptor beta chains below come from one sample, sequenced in a study of blood T cell repertoires in COVID-19. Method: immunoSEQ multiplex PCR; TCRdb's copy keeps in-frame clones and lacks some. The sample yields roughly 40,000 clones, about 91% seen once. Input material: peripheral blood. The receptors here all came from a man aged 50-60 years with active COVID-19.

V usage is TRBV24-1 and J usage is TRBJ2-1; D unresolved. The CDR3 runs to 13 residues. V was trimmed by 3 bases and J by 12 bases, leaving 14 bases between them. CDR1 is KGHDR and CDR2 is SFDVKD in the germline V gene. The CDR3 protein is CATSDEANLRQFF. The DNA for the CDR3 is TGTGCCACCAGTGATGAAGCGAATCTTCGGCAGTTCTTC.

J is TRBJ1-3 and V is TRBV6-6, with a tentative D call TRBD1 (5 bases). Trimming cost V 0 bases and J 4 bases, with 10 bases left between them. The CDR3 has 15 residues. CDR1 MNHNY and CDR2 SVGAGI come from the germline V gene (reference sequence). The CDR3 sequence: CASSYSKQGGNTIYF. The CDR3 DNA is TGTGCCAGCAGTTACTCGAAGCAGGGAGGAAACACCATATATTTT.

The chain recombines TRBV6-6 with TRBJ1-1; no firm D call. This CDR3 spans 14 amino acids. The germline gives CDR1 MNHNY, CDR2 SVGAGI (reference sequence). Trimming removed 0 bases at V and 3 bases at J, with 8 bases between. CDR3 sequence: CASSYSTGDTEAFF. The CDR3 DNA sequence: TGTGCCAGCAGTTACTCGACCGGGGACACTGAAGCTTTCTTT.